This is a list of T cell receptor beta chains from one sample in a study of OX40 agonist ivuxolimab in advanced cancers. The data were produced by immunoSEQ multiplex PCR, yet TCRdb's version contains in-frame clones alone and is incomplete. The sample records about 49,000 clones, 85% being singletons. Here the sequenced sample was CD4+ or CD8+ T cells sorted from blood, taken in a trial of the OX40 agonist ivuxolimab. The receptors were gathered from an adult with an advanced solid tumor such as melanoma, head and neck, liver or kidney cancer. CDR3s include the opening cysteine and the closing phenylalanine or tryptophan. The order of the fields is D gene, J gene, V gene, CDR3 length, clone size, CDR3 protein, CDR3 DNA. The D gene is left open where the match is weak. Some rows have no size entry. The others give once, few or many, or a class for an expanded clone.

d_call: .; j_call: TRBJ2-3; v_call: TRBV5-1; cdr3_length: 16; clone_size: .; cdr3_aa: CASSLTQDRFADTQYF; cdr3_nt: TGCGCCAGCAGCCTTACTCAAGACAGATTCGCAGATACGCAGTATTTT
d_call: .; j_call: TRBJ2-1; v_call: TRBV11-2; cdr3_length: 16; clone_size: .; cdr3_aa: CASSPRPPSSYNEQFF; cdr3_nt: TGTGCCAGCAGCCCCCGTCCCCCGAGCTCCTACAATGAGCAGTTCTTC
d_call: .; j_call: TRBJ1-5; v_call: TRBV28; cdr3_length: 15; clone_size: .; cdr3_aa: CASSRGRYSNQPQHF; cdr3_nt: TGTGCCAGTTCCCGGGGCCGATATAGCAATCAGCCCCAGCATTTT
d_call: .; j_call: TRBJ2-5; v_call: TRBV12-5; cdr3_length: 14; clone_size: .; cdr3_aa: CASGLASLQETQYF; cdr3_nt: TGTGCTAGTGGTTTGGCTTCCCTTCAGGAGACCCAGTACTTC
d_call: TRBD1; j_call: TRBJ1-1; v_call: TRBV5-1; cdr3_length: 15; clone_size: .; cdr3_aa: CASSPGRTGNTEAFF; cdr3_nt: TGCGCCAGCAGCCCGGGGAGGACAGGGAACACTGAAGCTTTCTTT
d_call: .; j_call: TRBJ2-3; v_call: TRBV13; cdr3_length: 17; clone_size: .; cdr3_aa: CASSPGTQGGPTDTQYF; cdr3_nt: TGTGCCAGCAGCCCCGGGACACAAGGGGGACCGACAGATACGCAGTATTTT
d_call: .; j_call: TRBJ1-1; v_call: TRBV9; cdr3_length: 13; clone_size: .; cdr3_aa: CASSVGQRAEAFF; cdr3_nt: TGTGCCAGCAGCGTAGGACAGCGCGCTGAAGCTTTCTTT
d_call: .; j_call: TRBJ1-5; v_call: TRBV4-1; cdr3_length: 14; clone_size: .; cdr3_aa: CASSLESLNQPQHF; cdr3_nt: TGCGCCAGCAGCCTTGAATCGCTCAATCAGCCCCAGCATTTT
d_call: TRBD2; j_call: TRBJ2-1; v_call: TRBV7-9; cdr3_length: 14; clone_size: once; cdr3_aa: CASSSSGGYNEQFF; cdr3_nt: TGTGCCAGCAGTTCTAGCGGGGGCTACAATGAGCAGTTCTTC
d_call: .; j_call: TRBJ2-2; v_call: TRBV4-1; cdr3_length: 14; clone_size: .; cdr3_aa: CASSQAAGAGELFF; cdr3_nt: TGCGCCAGCAGCCAAGCCGCAGGGGCCGGGGAGCTGTTTTTT
d_call: TRBD2; j_call: TRBJ2-3; v_call: TRBV19; cdr3_length: 16; clone_size: once; cdr3_aa: CASKGGGPERTDTQYF; cdr3_nt: TGTGCCAGTAAAGGCGGGGGACCCGAACGCACAGATACGCAGTATTTT
d_call: .; j_call: TRBJ1-5; v_call: TRBV2; cdr3_length: 15; clone_size: once; cdr3_aa: CASSAAVVSNQPQHF; cdr3_nt: TGTGCCAGCAGTGCAGCAGTCGTAAGCAATCAGCCCCAGCATTTT
d_call: .; j_call: TRBJ1-5; v_call: TRBV6-5; cdr3_length: 14; clone_size: once; cdr3_aa: CASSYRQGNQPQHF; cdr3_nt: TGTGCCAGCAGTTACCGACAGGGCAATCAGCCCCAGCATTTT
d_call: .; j_call: TRBJ1-4; v_call: TRBV18; cdr3_length: 15; clone_size: .; cdr3_aa: CASSPEMGYMVELFF; cdr3_nt: TGTGCCAGCTCACCCGAAATGGGTTACATGGTTGAACTGTTTTTT
d_call: TRBD1; j_call: TRBJ1-1; v_call: TRBV5-1; cdr3_length: 14; clone_size: .; cdr3_aa: CASSPGQGVTEAFF; cdr3_nt: TGCGCCAGCAGCCCCGGACAGGGAGTCACTGAAGCTTTCTTT
d_call: TRBD2; j_call: TRBJ2-2; v_call: TRBV28; cdr3_length: 14; clone_size: .; cdr3_aa: CASIPGGGTGELFF; cdr3_nt: TGTGCCAGCATCCCGGGGGGGGGCACCGGGGAGCTGTTTTTT
d_call: TRBD1; j_call: TRBJ2-5; v_call: TRBV9; cdr3_length: 16; clone_size: .; cdr3_aa: CASSVASQGAQETQYF; cdr3_nt: TGTGCCAGCAGCGTAGCCTCACAGGGGGCCCAAGAGACCCAGTACTTC
d_call: TRBD1; j_call: TRBJ2-5; v_call: TRBV6-1; cdr3_length: 15; clone_size: .; cdr3_aa: CASSEPAGGRETQYF; cdr3_nt: TGTGCCAGCAGTGAACCGGCAGGGGGCCGGGAGACCCAGTACTTC
d_call: TRBD1; j_call: TRBJ1-4; v_call: TRBV19; cdr3_length: 15; clone_size: .; cdr3_aa: CASSFRDRLNEKLFF; cdr3_nt: TGTGCCAGTAGTTTCCGGGACAGACTTAATGAAAAACTGTTTTTT
d_call: .; j_call: TRBJ1-2; v_call: TRBV19; cdr3_length: 15; clone_size: .; cdr3_aa: CASKGWTASNYGYTF; cdr3_nt: TGTGCCAGTAAGGGTTGGACAGCGTCAAACTATGGCTACACCTTC
d_call: .; j_call: TRBJ1-1; v_call: TRBV19; cdr3_length: 14; clone_size: .; cdr3_aa: CASSWANGGTEAFF; cdr3_nt: TGTGCCAGTAGTTGGGCAAACGGGGGCACTGAAGCTTTCTTT
d_call: TRBD1; j_call: TRBJ1-1; v_call: TRBV29-1; cdr3_length: 14; clone_size: .; cdr3_aa: CSVVGIQGGAEAFF; cdr3_nt: TGCAGCGTTGTTGGAATACAGGGGGGGGCTGAAGCTTTCTTT
d_call: TRBD2; j_call: TRBJ2-1; v_call: TRBV27; cdr3_length: 16; clone_size: .; cdr3_aa: CASSPTSGGADFEQFF; cdr3_nt: TGTGCCAGCAGTCCTACTAGCGGGGGGGCAGATTTTGAGCAGTTCTTC
d_call: .; j_call: TRBJ2-2; v_call: TRBV7-8; cdr3_length: 13; clone_size: .; cdr3_aa: CASSARGAGELFF; cdr3_nt: TGTGCCAGCAGCGCTAGGGGGGCCGGGGAGCTGTTTTTT
d_call: TRBD1; j_call: TRBJ1-2; v_call: TRBV5-4; cdr3_length: 15; clone_size: .; cdr3_aa: CASSSAGQGVYGYTF; cdr3_nt: TGTGCCAGCAGCAGTGCGGGACAGGGTGTTTATGGCTACACCTTC
d_call: .; j_call: TRBJ2-7; v_call: TRBV27; cdr3_length: 12; clone_size: .; cdr3_aa: CASSPSPYEQYF; cdr3_nt: TGTGCCAGCAGTCCCTCGCCCTACGAGCAGTACTTC
d_call: .; j_call: TRBJ2-7; v_call: TRBV28; cdr3_length: 14; clone_size: .; cdr3_aa: CASSLVRGRWEQYF; cdr3_nt: TGTGCCAGCAGTTTAGTTCGGGGTAGATGGGAGCAGTACTTC
d_call: TRBD1; j_call: TRBJ1-2; v_call: TRBV5-4; cdr3_length: 14; clone_size: .; cdr3_aa: CASSRDRAGYGYTF; cdr3_nt: TGTGCCAGCAGCCGGGACAGGGCGGGCTATGGCTACACCTTC
d_call: .; j_call: TRBJ2-2; v_call: TRBV5-6; cdr3_length: 12; clone_size: .; cdr3_aa: CASSPGAGELFF; cdr3_nt: TGTGCCAGCAGCCCAGGGGCCGGGGAGCTGTTTTTT